The rows below give T cell receptor beta chains drawn from one sample of a study of blood T cell repertoires in COVID-19. Here immunoSEQ multiplex PCR was the method, and the copy in TCRdb shows in-frame clones only, minus some. The sample includes 34,000 or so clones, approximately 91% of them seen just once. The sequenced material came from peripheral blood. The receptors stem from a man between 60 and 75 years old with active or convalescent COVID-19. Both conserved end residues are part of each CDR3. Fields, in order: V gene, clone size, J gene, D gene, CDR3 protein, CDR3 DNA. A D gene is named only where the DNA matches it firmly. Clone sizes are given selectively: once, few, many, or a class where the clone is expanded.

V gene: TRBV2; clone size: -; J gene: TRBJ1-5; D gene: TRBD1; CDR3 protein: CASSSRTGGSNQPQHF; CDR3 DNA: TGTGCCAGCAGTTCGCGGACAGGGGGAAGCAATCAGCCCCAGCATTTT
V gene: TRBV5-1; clone size: -; J gene: TRBJ2-3; D gene: TRBD2; CDR3 protein: CASSFSGADTQYF; CDR3 DNA: TGCGCCAGCAGCTTTAGCGGGGCAGATACGCAGTATTTT
V gene: TRBV30; clone size: -; J gene: TRBJ1-6; D gene: -; CDR3 protein: CACRGVLNSPLHF; CDR3 DNA: TGTGCCTGTCGGGGGGTCCTTAATTCACCCCTCCACTTT
V gene: TRBV28; clone size: few; J gene: TRBJ1-5; D gene: -; CDR3 protein: CVTQGSNQPQHF; CDR3 DNA: TGTGTTACCCAGGGGAGCAATCAGCCCCAGCATTTT
V gene: TRBV3-1/TRBV3-2; clone size: -; J gene: TRBJ2-3; D gene: -; CDR3 protein: CASSPRGTDTQYF; CDR3 DNA: TGTGCCAGCAGCCCGCGGGGAACAGATACGCAGTATTTT
V gene: TRBV10-3; clone size: -; J gene: TRBJ1-1; D gene: -; CDR3 protein: CAISGGGNTEAFF; CDR3 DNA: TGTGCCATCAGTGGGGGGGGGAACACTGAAGCTTTCTTT
V gene: TRBV5-1; clone size: -; J gene: TRBJ2-3; D gene: -; CDR3 protein: CASSKDRSTDTQYF; CDR3 DNA: TGCGCCAGCAGCAAGGACAGATCCACAGATACGCAGTATTTT
V gene: TRBV28; clone size: -; J gene: TRBJ2-7; D gene: -; CDR3 protein: CASSSPYEQYF; CDR3 DNA: TGTGCCAGCAGTTCCCCTTACGAGCAGTACTTC
V gene: TRBV30; clone size: -; J gene: TRBJ2-1; D gene: -; CDR3 protein: CAWSLGGTEQFF; CDR3 DNA: TGTGCCTGGAGCCTGGGGGGTACGGAGCAGTTCTTC
V gene: TRBV3-1/TRBV3-2; clone size: -; J gene: TRBJ1-1; D gene: -; CDR3 protein: CASSPQVSTEAFF; CDR3 DNA: TGTGCCAGCAGCCCTCAGGTGAGCACTGAAGCTTTCTTT
V gene: TRBV7-2; clone size: -; J gene: TRBJ2-1; D gene: TRBD1; CDR3 protein: CASSLGQGAGEQFF; CDR3 DNA: TGTGCCAGCAGCTTAGGACAGGGGGCTGGTGAGCAGTTCTTC
V gene: TRBV7-3; clone size: -; J gene: TRBJ2-3; D gene: -; CDR3 protein: CASSFAGSTDTQYF; CDR3 DNA: TGTGCCAGCAGCTTTGCAGGGAGCACAGATACGCAGTATTTT
V gene: TRBV18; clone size: few; J gene: TRBJ1-1; D gene: -; CDR3 protein: CASSSSSDGEAFF; CDR3 DNA: TGTGCCAGCTCATCTAGCTCTGACGGCGAAGCTTTCTTT
V gene: TRBV20-1; clone size: -; J gene: TRBJ1-4; D gene: -; CDR3 protein: CSANINEKLFF; CDR3 DNA: TGCAGTGCTAACATTAATGAAAAACTGTTTTTT
V gene: TRBV30; clone size: -; J gene: TRBJ1-2; D gene: -; CDR3 protein: CACQGRYGYTF; CDR3 DNA: TGTGCCTGCCAGGGTCGGTATGGCTACACCTTC
V gene: TRBV5-1; clone size: -; J gene: TRBJ1-1; D gene: TRBD1; CDR3 protein: CASRVQGPGTEAFF; CDR3 DNA: TGCGCCAGCAGGGTACAGGGGCCCGGCACTGAAGCTTTCTTT
V gene: TRBV5-8; clone size: -; J gene: TRBJ1-2; D gene: -; CDR3 protein: CASSLTAGYGYTF; CDR3 DNA: TGTGCCAGCAGCTTGACAGCGGGCTATGGCTACACCTTC